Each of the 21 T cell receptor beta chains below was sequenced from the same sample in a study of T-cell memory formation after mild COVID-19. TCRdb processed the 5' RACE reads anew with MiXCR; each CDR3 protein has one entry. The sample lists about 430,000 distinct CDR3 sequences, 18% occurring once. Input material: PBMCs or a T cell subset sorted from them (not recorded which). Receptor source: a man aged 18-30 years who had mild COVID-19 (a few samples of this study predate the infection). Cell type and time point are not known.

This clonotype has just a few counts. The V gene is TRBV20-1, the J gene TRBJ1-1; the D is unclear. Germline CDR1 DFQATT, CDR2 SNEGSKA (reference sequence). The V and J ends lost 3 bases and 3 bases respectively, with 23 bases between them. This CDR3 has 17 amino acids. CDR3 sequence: CSASEGLDEAADTEAFF. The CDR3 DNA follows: TGCAGTGCTAGTGAAGGTTTAGACGAGGCGGCGGACACTGAAGCTTTCTTT.

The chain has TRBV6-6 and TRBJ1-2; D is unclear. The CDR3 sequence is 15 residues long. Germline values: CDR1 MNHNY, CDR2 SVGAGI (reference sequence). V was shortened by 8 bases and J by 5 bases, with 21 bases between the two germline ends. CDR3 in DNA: TGTGCCAGCCTTCCCCGCGGGTTCCCGGGATATGGCTACACCTTC. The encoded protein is CASLPRGFPGYGYTF.

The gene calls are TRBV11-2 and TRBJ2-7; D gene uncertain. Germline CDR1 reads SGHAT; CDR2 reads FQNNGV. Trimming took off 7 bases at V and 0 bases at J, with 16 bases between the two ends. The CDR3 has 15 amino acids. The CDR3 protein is CASIQRQVPSYEQYV. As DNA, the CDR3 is TGTGCCAGCATCCAGAGGCAGGTCCCCTCCTACGAGCAGTACGTC.

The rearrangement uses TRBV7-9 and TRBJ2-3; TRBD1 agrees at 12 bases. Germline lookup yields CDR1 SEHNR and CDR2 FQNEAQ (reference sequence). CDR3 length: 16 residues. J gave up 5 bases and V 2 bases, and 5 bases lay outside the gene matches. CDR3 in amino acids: CASSLPGQGAVDTQYF. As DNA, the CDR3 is TGTGCCAGCAGCTTACCGGGACAGGGGGCAGTAGATACGCAGTATTTT.

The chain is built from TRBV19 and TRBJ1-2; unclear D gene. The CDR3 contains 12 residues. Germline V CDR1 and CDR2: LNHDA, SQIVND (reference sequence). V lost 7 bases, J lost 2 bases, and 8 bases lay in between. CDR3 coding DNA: TGTGCCAGTACCCGACGGAACTATGGCTACACCTTC. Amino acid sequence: CASTRRNYGYTF.

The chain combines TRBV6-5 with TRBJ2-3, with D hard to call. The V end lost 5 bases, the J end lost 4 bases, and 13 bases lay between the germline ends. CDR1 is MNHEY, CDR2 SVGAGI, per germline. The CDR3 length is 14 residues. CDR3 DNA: TGTGCCAGCAGTCCCCCGTTTCGGGCAGATACGCAGTATTTT. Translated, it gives CASSPPFRADTQYF.

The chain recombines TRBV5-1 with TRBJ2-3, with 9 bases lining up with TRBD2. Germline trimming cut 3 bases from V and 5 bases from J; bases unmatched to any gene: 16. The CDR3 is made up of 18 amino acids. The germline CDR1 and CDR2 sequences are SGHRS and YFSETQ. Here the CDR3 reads CASSSLIKGGGAQDTQYF. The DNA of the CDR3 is TGCGCCAGCAGCTCGCTGATTAAGGGCGGGGGGGCCCAAGATACGCAGTATTTT.

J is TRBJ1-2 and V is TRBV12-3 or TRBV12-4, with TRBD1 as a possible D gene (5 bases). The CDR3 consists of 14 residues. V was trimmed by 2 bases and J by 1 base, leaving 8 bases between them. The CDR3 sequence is CASSLNGGNYGYTF. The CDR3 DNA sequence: TGTGCCAGCAGTTTAAATGGGGGTAACTATGGCTACACCTTC.

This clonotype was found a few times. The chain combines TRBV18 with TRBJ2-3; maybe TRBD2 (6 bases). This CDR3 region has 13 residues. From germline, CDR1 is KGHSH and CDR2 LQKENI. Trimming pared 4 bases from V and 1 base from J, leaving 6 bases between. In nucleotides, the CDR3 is TGTGCCAGCTCACGCGGGGGCACAGATACGCAGTATTTT. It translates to CASSRGGTDTQYF.

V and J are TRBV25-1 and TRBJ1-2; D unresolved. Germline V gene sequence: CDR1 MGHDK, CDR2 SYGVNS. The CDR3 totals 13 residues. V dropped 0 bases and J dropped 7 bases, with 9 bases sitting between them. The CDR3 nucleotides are TGTGCCAGCAGTGAATATGGGGAACGTGGCTACACCTTC. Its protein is CASSEYGERGYTF.

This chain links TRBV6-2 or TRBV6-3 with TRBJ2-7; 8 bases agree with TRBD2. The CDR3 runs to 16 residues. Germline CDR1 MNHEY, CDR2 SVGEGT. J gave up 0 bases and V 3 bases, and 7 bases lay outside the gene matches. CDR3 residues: CASSYIRSGSSYEQYF. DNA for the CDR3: TGTGCCAGCAGTTATATCAGGAGCGGGAGCTCCTACGAGCAGTACTTC.

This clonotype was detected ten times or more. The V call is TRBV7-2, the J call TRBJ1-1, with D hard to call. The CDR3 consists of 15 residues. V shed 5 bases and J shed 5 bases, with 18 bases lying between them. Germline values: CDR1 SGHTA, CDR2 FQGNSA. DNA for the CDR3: TGTGCCAGCAGCCTTGGTGCGTCGGGCGGAACTGAAGCTTTCTTT. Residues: CASSLGASGGTEAFF.

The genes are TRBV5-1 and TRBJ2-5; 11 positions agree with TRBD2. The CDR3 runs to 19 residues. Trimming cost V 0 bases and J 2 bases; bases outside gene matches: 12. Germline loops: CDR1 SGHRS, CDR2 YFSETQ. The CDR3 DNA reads TGCGCCAGCAGCTTGGGCGCGACTAGCGGGACCCTGAGTCAAGAGACCCAGTACTTC. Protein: CASSLGATSGTLSQETQYF.

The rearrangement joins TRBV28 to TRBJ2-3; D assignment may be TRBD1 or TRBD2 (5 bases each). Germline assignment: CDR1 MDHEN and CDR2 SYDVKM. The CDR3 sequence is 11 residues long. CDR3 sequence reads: CAWGNTDTQYF. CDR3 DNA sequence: TGTGCTTGGGGGAACACAGATACGCAGTATTTT.

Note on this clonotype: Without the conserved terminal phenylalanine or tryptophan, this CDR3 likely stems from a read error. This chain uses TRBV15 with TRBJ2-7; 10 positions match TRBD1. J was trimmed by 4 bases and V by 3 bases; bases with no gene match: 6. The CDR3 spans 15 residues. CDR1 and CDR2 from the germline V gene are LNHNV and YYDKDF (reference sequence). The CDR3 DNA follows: TGTGCCACCAGCAGTCCGGGACAGGGGTCATACGAGCAGTACTTA. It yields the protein CATSSPGQGSYEQYL.

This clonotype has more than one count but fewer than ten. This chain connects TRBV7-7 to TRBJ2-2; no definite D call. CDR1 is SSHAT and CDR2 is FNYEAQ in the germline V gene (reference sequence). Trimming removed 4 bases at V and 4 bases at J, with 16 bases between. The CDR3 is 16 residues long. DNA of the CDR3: TGTGCCAGCAGCTCCGCCCTGGGTGCTGTCACCGGGGAGCTGTTTTTT. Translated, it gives CASSSALGAVTGELFF.

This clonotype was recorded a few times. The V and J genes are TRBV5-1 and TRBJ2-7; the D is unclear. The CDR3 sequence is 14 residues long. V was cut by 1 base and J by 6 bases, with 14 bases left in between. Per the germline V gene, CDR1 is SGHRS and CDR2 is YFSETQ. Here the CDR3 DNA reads TGCGCCAGCAGCTTGTTCCCAGCTATGGGCGAGCAGTACTTC. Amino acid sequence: CASSLFPAMGEQYF.

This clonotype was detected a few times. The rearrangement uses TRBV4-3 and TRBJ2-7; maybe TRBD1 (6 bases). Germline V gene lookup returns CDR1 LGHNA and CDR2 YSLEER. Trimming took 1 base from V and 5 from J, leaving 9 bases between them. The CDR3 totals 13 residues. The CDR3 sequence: CASSQVGGDEQYF. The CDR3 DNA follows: TGCGCCAGCAGCCAAGTTGGGGGCGACGAGCAGTACTTC.

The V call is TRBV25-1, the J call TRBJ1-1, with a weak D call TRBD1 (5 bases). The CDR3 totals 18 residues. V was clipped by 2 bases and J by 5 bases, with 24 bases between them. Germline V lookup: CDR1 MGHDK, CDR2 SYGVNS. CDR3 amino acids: CASSEQVVGAGLWTEAFF. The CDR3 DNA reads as TGTGCCAGCAGTGAACAGGTGGTCGGTGCAGGGCTATGGACTGAAGCTTTCTTT.

The CDR3 DNA follows: TGTGCCAGCAGCGTAGGAGACGGTGAAGCTTTCTTT. Encoded protein: CASSVGDGEAFF. The chain employs TRBV9 and TRBJ1-1; D remains unclear. Germline lookup yields CDR1 SGDLS and CDR2 YYNGEE. V was trimmed by 0 bases and J by 7 bases, leaving 7 bases between them. The CDR3 totals 12 residues.

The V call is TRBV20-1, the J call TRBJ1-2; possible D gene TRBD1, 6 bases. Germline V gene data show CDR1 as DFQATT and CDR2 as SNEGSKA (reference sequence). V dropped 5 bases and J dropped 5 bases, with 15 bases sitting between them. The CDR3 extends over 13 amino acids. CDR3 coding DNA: TGCAGTGCTCGTTGGGGGGGCGGTTATGGCTACACCTTC. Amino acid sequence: CSARWGGGYGYTF.